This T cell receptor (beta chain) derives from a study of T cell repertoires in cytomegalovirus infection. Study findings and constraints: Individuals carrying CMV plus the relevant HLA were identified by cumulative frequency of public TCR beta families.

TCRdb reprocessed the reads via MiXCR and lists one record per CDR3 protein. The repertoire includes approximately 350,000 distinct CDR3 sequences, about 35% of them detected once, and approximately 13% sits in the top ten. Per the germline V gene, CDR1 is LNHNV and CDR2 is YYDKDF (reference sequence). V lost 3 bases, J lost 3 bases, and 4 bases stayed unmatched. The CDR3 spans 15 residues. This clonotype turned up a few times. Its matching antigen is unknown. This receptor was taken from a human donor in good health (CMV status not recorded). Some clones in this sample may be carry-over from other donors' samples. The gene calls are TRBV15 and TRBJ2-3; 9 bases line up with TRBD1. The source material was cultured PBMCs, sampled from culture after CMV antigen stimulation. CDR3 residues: CATSRGQGGTDTQYF. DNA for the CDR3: TGTGCCACCAGCAGGGGACAGGGAGGGACAGATACGCAGTATTTT.